This T cell receptor (beta chain) was profiled in a study of blood T cell repertoires in COVID-19. Study as a whole: Acute and convalescent COVID-19 samples came from the United States, Italy and Spain.

The method was immunoSEQ multiplex PCR; TCRdb's version includes in-frame clones alone and lacks a portion of them. The table lists roughly 330,000 clones, 70% to 90% of them singletons, with under 6.5% in the top ten. The J segment lost 8 bases and the V segment lost 5 bases, leaving 4 bases of the junction unmatched. The CDR3 runs 13 residues. In germline, CDR1 is SEHNR, CDR2 FQNEAQ (reference sequence). Participants were aged about 18 to 100 years from 24 US areas. J is TRBJ2-1 and V is TRBV7-9; TRBD2 matches at 9 bases. This clonotype was sampled from a woman aged 30 to 39 who had recovered from COVID-19. Source material: PBMCs or T cells enriched from blood (not recorded which). The DNA of the CDR3 is TGTGCCAGCAGCGCCGGCGGGAGGGATGAGCAGTTCTTC. This gives the protein CASSAGGRDEQFF.